The 14 T cell receptor beta chains reported below all come from one sample, sequenced in a study of shared clonotypes between healthy human individuals (TCRdb year 2020). Receptor libraries were prepared by the immunoSEQ multiplex PCR assay. This immuneACCESS table, as held by TCRdb, lists in-frame sequences with V and J called but not all clones. Of the missing ones, under half trace to an unresolved V gene in checked studies; the others have no known cause. This sample has under 600,000 clones in its table, and about 97% of those were observed once. Roughly 0.05% of the sample rests with the top ten. Sequencing was performed on naive CD4+ T cells sorted from blood. This specimen's cell subset or site label, per the study, means: CD45RA+ positively selected. These receptors were taken from a woman aged 25-40 years in good health.

V gene TRBV5-1 combines with J gene TRBJ1-4; a weak D match, TRBD1 (5 bases). The germline V and J ends were trimmed by 4 bases and 4 bases, with 14 bases remaining between them. Germline V gene data show CDR1 as SGHRS and CDR2 as YFSETQ. The CDR3 sequence is 15 residues long. CDR3 in amino acids: CASSDHTRDNEKLFF. In DNA, the CDR3 is TGCGCCAGCAGCGATCACACCAGGGATAATGAAAAACTGTTTTTT.

The chain is built from TRBV6-1 and TRBJ1-3; D is unclear. CDR1 is MNHNS, CDR2 SASEGT, per germline. CDR3 length: 13 residues. V was clipped by 11 bases and J by 0 bases, with 11 bases between them. The CDR3 DNA sequence: TGTGCCCAGACGGGCATCTCTGGAAACACCATATATTTT. The encoded protein is CAQTGISGNTIYF.

This clone was detected once. The V call is TRBV9, the J call TRBJ2-2; 10 bases align to TRBD1. Per germline, CDR1 SGDLS and CDR2 YYNGEE. CDR3 length equals 17 residues. The V and J ends lost 2 bases and 1 base, in that order; junction bases with no gene match: 5. CDR3 sequence: CASSVGGQGLNTGELFF. CDR3 nucleotide sequence: TGTGCCAGCAGCGTTGGGGGACAGGGGCTGAACACCGGGGAGCTGTTTTTT. Complete variable domain (other parts from reference TRBV9 and TRBJ2-2): DSGVTQTPKHLITATGQRVTLRCSPRSGDLSVYWYQQSLDQGLQFLIQYYNGEERAKGNILERFSAQQFPDLHSELNLSSLELGDSALYFCASSVGGQGLNTGELFFGEGSRLTVL.

The V gene is TRBV7-2, the J gene TRBJ2-1; TRBD1 agrees at 7 bases. This CDR3 region has 16 residues. J was trimmed by 2 bases and V by 5 bases; bases with no gene match: 9. The germline V gene has CDR1 SGHTA and CDR2 FQGNSA. CDR3 DNA sequence: TGTGCCAGCAGCGTTGCAAGGACAGGACCCTACAATGAGCAGTTCTTC. Its translation: CASSVARTGPYNEQFF.

The chain is built from TRBV18 and TRBJ2-5; D possibly corresponds to TRBD1 (5 bases). V was cut by 3 bases and J by 4 bases, with 21 bases left in between. The germline V gene encodes CDR1 KGHSH and CDR2 LQKENI. This CDR3 is 17 amino acids long. Here the CDR3 DNA reads TGTGCCAGCTCACCCGGTAGGGGCGCCCTTACGGCAGAGACCCAGTACTTC. Its protein product is CASSPGRGALTAETQYF. Combining the CDR3 with reference TRBV18 and TRBJ2-5 gives the whole variable domain NAGVMQNPRHLVRRRGQEARLRCSPMKGHSHVYWYRQLPEEGLKFMVYLQKENIIDESGMPKERFSAEFPKEGPSILRIQQVVRGDSAAYFCASSPGRGALTAETQYFGPGTRLLVL.

The chain uses TRBV2 and TRBJ2-1, with 14 bases matching TRBD2. This CDR3 comprises 15 residues. Germline lookup yields CDR1 SNHLY and CDR2 FYNNEI. J lost 7 bases, V lost 6 bases, and 5 bases had no gene match. The CDR3 loop reads CASSGTSGSRNEQFF. CDR3 nucleotides: TGTGCCAGCAGCGGGACTAGCGGGAGCAGAAATGAGCAGTTCTTC. The complete variable domain, with remaining parts taken from reference TRBV2 and TRBJ2-1, reads EPEVTQTPSHQVTQMGQEVILRCVPISNHLYFYWYRQILGQKVEFLVSFYNNEISEKSEIFDDQFSVERPDGSNFTLKIRSTKLEDSAMYFCASSGTSGSRNEQFFGPGTRLTVL.

V gene TRBV11-2 combines with J gene TRBJ1-1; D is unclear. Deletions cut 4 bases from V and 5 bases from J, with 8 bases between. Germline CDR1 reads SGHAT; CDR2 reads FQNNGV. The CDR3 has 12 residues. The CDR3 coding sequence is TGTGCCAGCAGCTCAGCGGGAACTGAAGCTTTCTTT. This translates into CASSSAGTEAFF.

CDR3 coding DNA: TGTGCCAGCAGCTTTCGTCCTAGCGGGAGAGTACGGACTGCCGAGCAGTACTTC. This encodes CASSFRPSGRVRTAEQYF. The genes are TRBV7-9 and TRBJ2-7; 10 positions agree with TRBD2. Germline-derived CDR1 and CDR2 are SEHNR and FQNEAQ (reference sequence). The length of the CDR3 is 18 residues. J was trimmed by 6 bases and V by 3 bases; bases with no gene match: 17.

The V call is TRBV18, the J call TRBJ2-1; D possibly corresponds to TRBD1 (6 bases). The CDR3 consists of 15 residues. Germline CDR1 reads KGHSH; CDR2 reads LQKENI. The germline V and J ends were trimmed by 2 bases and 8 bases, with 16 bases remaining between them. The CDR3 DNA is TGTGCCAGCTCACCAGGGACAAGAGGGTGGGATGAGCAGTTCTTC. This translates into CASSPGTRGWDEQFF.

The V and J genes are TRBV2 and TRBJ1-5, with 7 bases identical to TRBD1. This CDR3 is 14 amino acids long. The junction had 5 bases not matched to a gene; V was cut back by 5 bases and J by 4 bases. Germline loops: CDR1 SNHLY, CDR2 FYNNEI. CDR3: CASSPRGGNQPQHF. CDR3 nucleotides: TGTGCCAGCAGTCCCAGGGGGGGTAATCAGCCCCAGCATTTT.

In its sample, this clone was seen once. The chain uses TRBV5-4 and TRBJ1-3; 9 nucleotides agree with TRBD1. The CDR3 totals 14 residues. Germline CDR1 and CDR2: SGHNT and YYREEE (reference sequence). J gave up 3 bases and V 5 bases, and 3 bases lay outside the gene matches. For the CDR3, the DNA is TGTGCCAGCAGTTACAGGGGGCTTGGAAACACCATATATTTT. It yields the protein CASSYRGLGNTIYF.

The chain carries TRBV6-5 and TRBJ1-2; 10 nucleotides agree with TRBD1. Germline trimming cut 0 bases from V and 5 bases from J; bases unmatched to any gene: 6. Germline-derived CDR1 and CDR2 are MNHEY and SVGAGI. This CDR3 comprises 16 residues. This chain's CDR3 is CASSYSIGQGGYGYTF. The CDR3 region has the DNA TGTGCCAGCAGTTACTCGATCGGACAGGGGGGGTATGGCTACACCTTC.

DNA of the CDR3: TGTGCCAGCAGCCAAACAGGGACTCTCGAGCAGTTCTTC. Encoded protein: CASSQTGTLEQFF. The J gene is TRBJ2-1, the V gene TRBV5-5; D assignment may be TRBD1 or TRBD2 (6 bases each). V shed 4 bases and J shed 10 bases, with 15 bases lying between them. Germline loops: CDR1 SGHKS, CDR2 YYEKEE (reference sequence). The CDR3 extends over 13 amino acids.

The chain carries TRBV6-1 and TRBJ2-7, with TRBD1 matching over 8 bases. This CDR3 has 14 amino acids. The V gene end was trimmed by 10 bases and the J gene end by 4 bases; junction bases not matched to a gene: 12. Looked up from germline, CDR1 is MNHNS and CDR2 is SASEGT. The CDR3 protein is CATRQGTFMYEQYF. CDR3 sequence (DNA): TGTGCCACGCGACAGGGGACGTTCATGTACGAGCAGTACTTC.